This TCR beta chain appears in the sequencing data of a study of shared clonotypes between healthy human individuals. Generated by immunoSEQ multiplex PCR, the TCRdb table keeps only in-frame clones and is missing some. This table holds about 470,000 clones, around 79% found once. The study drew its donors from healthy HIV-negative adults without recent acute infections or vaccinations. Donors comprised only Caucasian adults living in Nashville, Tennessee. The ends were cut back, 0 bases at V and 5 bases at J, with 16 bases in the middle. CDR1 MNHEY and CDR2 SVGAGI come from the germline V gene. This CDR3 region has 16 residues.

This sequence was found in a woman aged 40 to 50 in good health. Some clones in this sample may be carry-over from other donors' samples. The sequenced sample was PBMCs. The rearrangement joins TRBV6-5 to TRBJ1-1, with D hard to call. In DNA, the CDR3 is TGTGCCAGCAGTTACTCGAGGACCCCGCCCGGGACTGAAGCTTTCTTT. Protein: CASSYSRTPPGTEAFF.